The present T cell receptor (beta chain) was sequenced within a study of glioma-infiltrating T cells after dendritic cell vaccination. The PCR used 60 V beta and 13 J beta primers. Here immunoSEQ multiplex PCR was the method, and the copy in TCRdb shows in-frame clones only, minus some. The sample has 85,000 or so clones, 85% seen once. The time point denotes: after dendritic cell vaccination, including at tumor progression/relapse. The CDR3 spans 17 residues. Trimming took off 5 bases at V and 4 bases at J, with 21 bases between the two ends. Germline lookup yields CDR1 MDHEN and CDR2 SYDVKM. Sequences were derived from blood, sampled after dendritic cell vaccination. This chain connects TRBV28 to TRBJ2-1; D possibly corresponds to TRBD1 (6 bases). The receptor was isolated from a human donor with glioblastoma. CDR3 in amino acids: CASSGSGQFRAYNEQFF. The CDR3 DNA is TGTGCCAGCAGTGGCTCAGGACAGTTCAGGGCATACAATGAGCAGTTCTTC.